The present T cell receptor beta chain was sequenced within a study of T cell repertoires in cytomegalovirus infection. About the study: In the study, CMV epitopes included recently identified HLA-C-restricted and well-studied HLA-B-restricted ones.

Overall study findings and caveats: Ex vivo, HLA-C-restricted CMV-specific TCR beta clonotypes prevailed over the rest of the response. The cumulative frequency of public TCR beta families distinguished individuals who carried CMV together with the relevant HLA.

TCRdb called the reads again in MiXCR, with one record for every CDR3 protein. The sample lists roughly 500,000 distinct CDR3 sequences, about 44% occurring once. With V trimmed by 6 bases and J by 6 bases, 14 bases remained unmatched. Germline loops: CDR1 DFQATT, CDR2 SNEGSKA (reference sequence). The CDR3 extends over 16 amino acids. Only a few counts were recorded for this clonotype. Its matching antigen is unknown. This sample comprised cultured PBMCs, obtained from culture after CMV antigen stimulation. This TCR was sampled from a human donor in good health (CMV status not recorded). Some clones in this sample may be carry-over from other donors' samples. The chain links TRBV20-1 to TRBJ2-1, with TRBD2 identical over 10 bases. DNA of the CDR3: TGCAGTGCCACCAGAGGCGGGAGCGGGGGGGCCAATGAGCAGTTCTTC. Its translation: CSATRGGSGGANEQFF.